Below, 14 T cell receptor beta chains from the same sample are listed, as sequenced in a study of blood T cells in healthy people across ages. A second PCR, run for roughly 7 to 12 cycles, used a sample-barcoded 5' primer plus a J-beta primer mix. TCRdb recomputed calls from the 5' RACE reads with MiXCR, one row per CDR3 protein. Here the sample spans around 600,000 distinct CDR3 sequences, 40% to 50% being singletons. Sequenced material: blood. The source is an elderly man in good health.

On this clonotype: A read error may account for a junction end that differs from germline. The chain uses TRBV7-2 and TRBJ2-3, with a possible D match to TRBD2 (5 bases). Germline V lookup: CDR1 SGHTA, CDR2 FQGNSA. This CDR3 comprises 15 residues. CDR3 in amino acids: CASSPLLGSTDTLYF. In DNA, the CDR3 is TGTGCCAGCAGCCCGCTACTAGGGAGCACAGATACGCTGTATTTT.

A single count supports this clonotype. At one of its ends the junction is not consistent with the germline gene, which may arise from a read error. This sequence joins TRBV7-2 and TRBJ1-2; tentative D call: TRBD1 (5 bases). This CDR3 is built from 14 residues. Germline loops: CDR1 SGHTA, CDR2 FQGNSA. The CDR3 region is CACSLGWGGYGYTF. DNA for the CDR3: TGTGCCTGCAGCTTAGGTTGGGGCGGGTATGGCTACACCTTC.

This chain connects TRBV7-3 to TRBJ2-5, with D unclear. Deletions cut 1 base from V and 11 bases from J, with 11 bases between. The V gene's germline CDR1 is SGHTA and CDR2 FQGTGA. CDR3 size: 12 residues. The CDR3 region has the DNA TGTGCCAGCAGCTTAAAAAACAATGAGCAGTACTTC. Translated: CASSLKNNEQYF.

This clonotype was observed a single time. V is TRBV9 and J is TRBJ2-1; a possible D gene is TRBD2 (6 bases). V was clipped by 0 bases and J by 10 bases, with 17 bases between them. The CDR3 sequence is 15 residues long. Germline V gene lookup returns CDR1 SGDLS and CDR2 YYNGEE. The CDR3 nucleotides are TGTGCCAGCAGCGTAGGCGGGGTGGCCTTCGGGGAGCAGTTCTTC. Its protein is CASSVGGVAFGEQFF. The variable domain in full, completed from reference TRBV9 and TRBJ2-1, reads DSGVTQTPKHLITATGQRVTLRCSPRSGDLSVYWYQQSLDQGLQFLIQYYNGEERAKGNILERFSAQQFPDLHSELNLSSLELGDSALYFCASSVGGVAFGEQFFGPGTRLTVL.

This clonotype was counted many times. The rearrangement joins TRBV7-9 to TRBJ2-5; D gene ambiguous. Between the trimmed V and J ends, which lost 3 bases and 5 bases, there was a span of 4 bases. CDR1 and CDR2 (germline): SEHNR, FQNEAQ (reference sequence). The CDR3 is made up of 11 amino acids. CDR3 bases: TGTGCCAGCAGCTTGGATGAGACCCAGTACTTC. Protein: CASSLDETQYF.

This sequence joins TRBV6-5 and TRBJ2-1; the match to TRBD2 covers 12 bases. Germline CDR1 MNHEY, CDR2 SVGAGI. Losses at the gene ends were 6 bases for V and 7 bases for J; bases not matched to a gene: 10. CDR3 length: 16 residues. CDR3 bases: TGTGCCAGCAGACGGACTAGCGGGAACCGGAGGAATGAGCAGTTCTTC. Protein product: CASRRTSGNRRNEQFF.

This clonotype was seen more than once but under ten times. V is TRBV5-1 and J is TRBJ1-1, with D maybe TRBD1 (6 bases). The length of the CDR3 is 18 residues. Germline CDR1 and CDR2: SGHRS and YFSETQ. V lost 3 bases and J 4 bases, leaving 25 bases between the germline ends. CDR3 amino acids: CASSYRWGRDSTTTEAFF. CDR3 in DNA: TGCGCCAGCAGCTACCGGTGGGGGCGCGATTCAACGACCACTGAAGCTTTCTTT.

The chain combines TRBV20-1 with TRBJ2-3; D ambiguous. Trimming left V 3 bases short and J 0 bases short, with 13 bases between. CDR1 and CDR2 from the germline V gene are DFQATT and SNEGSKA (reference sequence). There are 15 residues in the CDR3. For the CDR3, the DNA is TGCAGTGCTAGTAAGGGAAGGATTAGCACAGATACGCAGTATTTT. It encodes CSASKGRISTDTQYF.

CDR3 protein: CASSQDPPPAGPSYGYTF. CDR3 coding DNA: TGCGCCAGCAGCCAAGATCCCCCCCCGGCAGGCCCAAGCTATGGCTACACCTTC. The rearrangement joins TRBV4-3 to TRBJ1-2, with D unresolved. Germline assignment: CDR1 LGHNA and CDR2 YSLEER. The germline V and J ends were trimmed by 0 bases and 4 bases, with 21 bases remaining between them. There are 18 residues in the CDR3.

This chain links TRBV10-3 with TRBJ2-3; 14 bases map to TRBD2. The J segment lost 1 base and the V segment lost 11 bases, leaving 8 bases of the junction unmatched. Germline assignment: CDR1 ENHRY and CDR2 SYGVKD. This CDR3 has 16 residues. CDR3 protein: CASGLAGGRGTDTQYF. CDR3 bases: TGTGCCTCCGGACTAGCGGGGGGCCGAGGCACAGATACGCAGTATTTT.

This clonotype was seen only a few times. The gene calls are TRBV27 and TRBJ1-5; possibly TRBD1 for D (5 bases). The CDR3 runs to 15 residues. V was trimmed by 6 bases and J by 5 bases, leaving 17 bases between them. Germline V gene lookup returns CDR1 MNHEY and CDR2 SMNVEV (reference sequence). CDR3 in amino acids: CASSPGDSYHQPQHF. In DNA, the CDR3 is TGTGCCAGCAGCCCTGGCGACAGCTACCATCAGCCCCAGCATTTT.

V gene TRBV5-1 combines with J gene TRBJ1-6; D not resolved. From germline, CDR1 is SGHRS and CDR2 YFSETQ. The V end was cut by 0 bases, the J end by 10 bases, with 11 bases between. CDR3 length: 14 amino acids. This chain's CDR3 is CASSLEQKESPLHF. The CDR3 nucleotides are TGCGCCAGCAGCTTGGAACAGAAAGAGTCACCCCTCCACTTT.

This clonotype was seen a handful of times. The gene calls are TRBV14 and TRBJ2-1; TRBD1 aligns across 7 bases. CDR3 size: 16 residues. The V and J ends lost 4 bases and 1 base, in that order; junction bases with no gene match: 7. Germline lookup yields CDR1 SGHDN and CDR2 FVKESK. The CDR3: CASSPFYRGSYNEQFF. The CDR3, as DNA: TGTGCCAGCAGCCCATTTTACAGGGGTTCCTACAATGAGCAGTTCTTC.

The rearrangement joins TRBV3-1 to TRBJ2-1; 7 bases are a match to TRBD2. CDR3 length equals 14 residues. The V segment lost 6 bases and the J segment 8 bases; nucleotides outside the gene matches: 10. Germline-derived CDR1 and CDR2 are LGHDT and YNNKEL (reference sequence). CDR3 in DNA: TGTGCCAGCAGGTGGGGGGGGTCGGGCGATGAGCAGTTCTTC. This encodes CASRWGGSGDEQFF.